The 19 T cell receptor beta chains in this list originate from one sample, sequenced in a study of blood T cell repertoires in COVID-19. TCRdb's copy holds only in-frame clones and misses some; the assay was immunoSEQ multiplex PCR. The sample contains approximately 120,000 clones, roughly 79% of which appear only once. Sequenced: peripheral blood. The receptor set was obtained from an elderly man with acute or convalescent COVID-19.

The V and J genes are TRBV7-9 and TRBJ2-1; 7 bases map to TRBD1. V shed 5 bases, J shed 0 bases, and the junction held 4 bases outside the gene matches. Per germline, CDR1 SEHNR and CDR2 FQNEAQ (reference sequence). This CDR3 is built from 15 residues. This CDR3 reads CASSQGQNSYNEQFF. CDR3 nucleotides: TGTGCCAGCAGCCAGGGACAGAACTCCTACAATGAGCAGTTCTTC.

The gene calls are TRBV7-9 and TRBJ2-7; 14 nucleotides align to TRBD2. CDR1 SEHNR and CDR2 FQNEAQ come from the germline V gene (reference sequence). There are 15 residues in the CDR3. J gave up 7 bases and V 1 base, and 3 bases lay outside the gene matches. CDR3 bases: TGTGCCAGCAGCTTAGGGACTAGCGGGGGGAGTGAGCAGTACTTC. Its protein product is CASSLGTSGGSEQYF.

The chain is built from TRBV5-1 and TRBJ2-3; 8 bases align to TRBD2. The CDR3 loop spans 15 amino acids. Germline V gives CDR1 SGHRS, CDR2 YFSETQ. Trimming took 2 bases from V and 5 from J; bases not matched to a gene: 7. The CDR3 DNA reads TGCGCCAGCAGCTTAGCAGCGGGGGTGGTAGATACGCAGTATTTT. Translating it yields CASSLAAGVVDTQYF.

V gene TRBV15 combines with J gene TRBJ2-1; 8 bases map to TRBD1. The CDR3 has 14 residues. Germline V CDR1 and CDR2: LNHNV, YYDKDF (reference sequence). J lost 6 bases, V lost 8 bases, and 9 bases had no gene match. CDR3 loop: CATGRDRHRNEQFF. CDR3 DNA: TGTGCCACCGGTCGGGACAGGCATCGCAATGAGCAGTTCTTC.

The genes are TRBV13 and TRBJ2-2, with 14 positions matching TRBD2. J gave up 2 bases and V 7 bases, and 9 bases lay outside the gene matches. The CDR3 loop spans 18 amino acids. Germline CDR1 and CDR2: PRHDT and FYEKMQ (reference sequence). This CDR3 reads CASTRTSGGTTNTGELFF. In nucleotides, the CDR3 is TGTGCCAGCACCAGGACTAGCGGGGGGACTACTAACACCGGGGAGCTGTTTTTT.

The gene calls are TRBV11-2 and TRBJ2-1; 7 bases are shared with TRBD1. Germline CDR1 reads SGHAT; CDR2 reads FQNNGV. The CDR3 is made up of 16 amino acids. Trimming at V came to 6 bases and at J to 5 bases, leaving 13 bases not matched to a gene. DNA of the CDR3: TGTGCCAGCAGGCGATCGGGACAGTTATTCAACAATGAGCAGTTCTTC. Amino acids: CASRRSGQLFNNEQFF.

V is TRBV9 and J is TRBJ1-1; D remains ambiguous. CDR1 and CDR2 (germline): SGDLS, YYNGEE. The ends were cut back, 3 bases at V and 0 bases at J, with 6 bases in the middle. CDR3 length equals 13 residues. The CDR3 coding sequence is TGTGCCAGCAGCGCTAGCTTGAACACTGAAGCTTTCTTT. The encoded protein is CASSASLNTEAFF.

This chain joins TRBV7-2 and TRBJ2-6; 8 bases agree with TRBD1. The V gene end was trimmed by 2 bases and the J gene end by 3 bases; junction bases not matched to a gene: 9. This CDR3 spans 18 amino acids. In germline, CDR1 is SGHTA, CDR2 FQGNSA. CDR3 coding DNA: TGTGCCAGCAGCTTAAAGGCAGGGGGCATGATTGGGGCCAACGTCCTGACTTTC. It specifies CASSLKAGGMIGANVLTF.

J is TRBJ1-1 and V is TRBV6-2 or TRBV6-3, with D perhaps TRBD1 (6 bases). The CDR3 extends over 15 amino acids. Trimming cost V 3 bases and J 6 bases, with 17 bases left between them. Per the germline V gene, CDR1 is MNHEY and CDR2 is SVGEGT. CDR3 bases: TGTGCCAGCAGTTATATGTCCAGGGGAGCGGCTGAAGCTTTCTTT. Its protein product is CASSYMSRGAAEAFF.

The J gene is TRBJ2-2, the V gene TRBV10-3; a weak D match, TRBD2 (6 bases). V lost 7 bases, J lost 1 base, and 10 bases lay in between. The CDR3 consists of 14 residues. CDR1 and CDR2 from the germline V gene are ENHRY and SYGVKD. The chain's CDR3 is CAIKWGVNTGELFF. The CDR3 coding sequence is TGTGCCATCAAGTGGGGGGTGAACACCGGGGAGCTGTTTTTT.

The V gene is TRBV5-4, the J gene TRBJ1-6; 7 bases match TRBD1. The germline V gene has CDR1 SGHNT and CDR2 YYREEE (reference sequence). With V trimmed by 0 bases and J by 5 bases, 8 bases remained unmatched. The CDR3 runs to 17 residues. The CDR3 DNA follows: TGTGCCAGCAGCTTGGCCTCTACAGGGGTCCATAATTCACCCCTCCACTTT. This translates into CASSLASTGVHNSPLHF.

The chain carries TRBV9 and TRBJ2-1; D remains ambiguous. CDR3 length equals 13 residues. CDR1 is SGDLS and CDR2 is YYNGEE in the germline V gene. Trimming took 4 bases from V and 10 from J, leaving 15 bases between them. CDR3 sequence reads: CASSPYPFGEQFF. The DNA of the CDR3 is TGTGCCAGCAGCCCTTACCCTTTCGGGGAGCAGTTCTTC.

This clone was seen just once. This chain connects TRBV7-8 to TRBJ1-2; 7 bases line up with TRBD1. Per germline, CDR1 SGHVS and CDR2 FQNEAQ. V lost 4 bases to trimming and J lost 7 bases; unmatched junction nucleotides: 15. This CDR3 contains 16 residues. The CDR3 loop reads CASSSDLLRDSGGYTF. In nucleotides, the CDR3 is TGTGCCAGCAGCTCCGACTTGCTCCGGGACAGTGGTGGCTACACCTTC.

The chain links TRBV3-1 (or the pseudogene TRBV3-2) to TRBJ1-5; D may be TRBD1 (5 bases). Looked up from germline, CDR1 is LGHDT and CDR2 is YNNKEL (reference sequence). V was trimmed by 2 bases and J by 6 bases, leaving 11 bases between them. The CDR3 is 14 amino acids. The CDR3 coding sequence is TGTGCCAGCAGCCAACAGGGCTCGGTTCAGCCCCAGCATTTT. This gives the protein CASSQQGSVQPQHF.

V and J are TRBV5-6 and TRBJ2-1, with D possibly TRBD2 on 7 matching bases. Trimming took off 2 bases at V and 12 bases at J, with 15 bases between the two ends. Germline V gene sequence: CDR1 SGHDT, CDR2 YYEEEE. The CDR3 is 13 amino acids. CDR3 nucleotide sequence: TGTGCCAGCAGCTTTCGGGGGGCCGGATGGCAGTTCTTC. Translating gives CASSFRGAGWQFF.

This chain connects TRBV3-1 (or the pseudogene TRBV3-2) to TRBJ1-6; D is ambiguous. The V and J ends lost 4 bases and 7 bases respectively, with 14 bases between them. The CDR3 runs to 15 residues. The germline CDR1 and CDR2 sequences are LGHDT and YNNKEL (reference sequence). CDR3 residues: CASSLFKGGNSPLHF. The CDR3 bases are TGTGCCAGCAGCCTGTTTAAGGGAGGGAATTCACCCCTCCACTTT.

In this sample, this clone turned up many times. The V call is TRBV2, the J call TRBJ2-7, with 7 bases that match TRBD2. V was pared by 0 bases and J by 4 bases, with 6 bases of the junction left unmatched. The CDR3 extends over 15 amino acids. The germline V gene encodes CDR1 SNHLY and CDR2 FYNNEI. The CDR3 loop is CASSEAGGGGYEQYF. As DNA, the CDR3 is TGTGCCAGCAGTGAAGCGGGCGGGGGAGGATACGAGCAGTACTTC.

This chain links TRBV10-2 with TRBJ1-6, with D possibly matching TRBD1 (6 bases). This CDR3 region has 13 residues. V was cut by 6 bases and J by 3 bases, with 6 bases left in between. Looked up from germline, CDR1 is WSHSY and CDR2 is SAAADI. The CDR3 nucleotides are TGCGCCAGCAGGGACAGCTATAATTCACCCCTCCACTTT. This codes for CASRDSYNSPLHF.

This chain uses TRBV5-1 with TRBJ1-4; weak D call: TRBD1 (6 bases). Germline-derived CDR1 and CDR2 are SGHRS and YFSETQ. The CDR3 extends over 16 amino acids. Trimming took 3 bases from V and 0 from J, leaving 12 bases between them. CDR3 coding DNA: TGCGCCAGCAGCTCTGGACAGATTACAACTAATGAAAAACTGTTTTTT. Translating it yields CASSSGQITTNEKLFF.